This T cell receptor (beta chain) was obtained from a study of CD8 T cells in Susac syndrome. An input of about 0.5 to 1 ug of RNA was subjected to reverse transcription using random hexamers. Multiplex immunoSEQ PCR targeted 54 Vbeta and 13 Jbeta TCR beta segments. MiXCR, applied by TCRdb to the immunoSEQ multiplex PCR reads, yields one record per CDR3 protein. Altogether around 200,000 distinct CDR3 sequences are present, 95% being singletons, with the ten largest covering about 0.094%. V gave up 4 bases and J gave up 1 base, with 8 bases separating them. Germline V gene data show CDR1 as LGHNA and CDR2 as YSLEER. This CDR3 contains 14 residues. This clonotype was seen more than once but under ten times. Sequencing targeted TCR beta in blood CD8+ and CD4+ T cells. Negative isolation yielded CD8+ and CD4+ T cells; FACS enriched TEMRA cells.

The material sequenced was CD4+ T cells from PBMCs. This sequence joins TRBV4-3 and TRBJ1-5, with D perhaps matching TRBD1 (6 bases). The TCR was taken from a human donor in good health. CDR3: CASSLGQSNQPQHF. CDR3 coding DNA: TGCGCCAGCAGCCTCGGACAGAGCAATCAGCCCCAGCATTTT.